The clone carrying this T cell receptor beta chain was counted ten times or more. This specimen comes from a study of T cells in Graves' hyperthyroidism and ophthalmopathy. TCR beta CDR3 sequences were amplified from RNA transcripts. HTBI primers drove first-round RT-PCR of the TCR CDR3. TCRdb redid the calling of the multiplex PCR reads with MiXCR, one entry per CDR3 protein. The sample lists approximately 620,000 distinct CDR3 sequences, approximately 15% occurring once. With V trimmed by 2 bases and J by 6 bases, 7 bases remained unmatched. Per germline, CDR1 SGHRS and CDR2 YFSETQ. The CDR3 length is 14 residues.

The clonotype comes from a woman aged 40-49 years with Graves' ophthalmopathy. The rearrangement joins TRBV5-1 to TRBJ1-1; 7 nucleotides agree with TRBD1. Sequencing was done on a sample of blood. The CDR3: CASSFGTEGAEAFF. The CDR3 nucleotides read TGCGCCAGCAGCTTCGGGACAGAGGGAGCTGAAGCTTTCTTT.